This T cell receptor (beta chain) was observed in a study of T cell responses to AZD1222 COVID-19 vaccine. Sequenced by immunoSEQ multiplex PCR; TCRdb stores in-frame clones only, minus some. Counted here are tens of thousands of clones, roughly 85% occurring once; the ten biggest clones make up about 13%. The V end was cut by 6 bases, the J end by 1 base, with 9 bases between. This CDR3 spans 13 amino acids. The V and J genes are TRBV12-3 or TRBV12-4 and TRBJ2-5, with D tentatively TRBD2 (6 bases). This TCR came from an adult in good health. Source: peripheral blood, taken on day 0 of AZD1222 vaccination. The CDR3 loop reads CASSGSPQETQYF. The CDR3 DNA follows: TGTGCCAGCAGCGGGAGTCCCCAAGAGACCCAGTACTTC.